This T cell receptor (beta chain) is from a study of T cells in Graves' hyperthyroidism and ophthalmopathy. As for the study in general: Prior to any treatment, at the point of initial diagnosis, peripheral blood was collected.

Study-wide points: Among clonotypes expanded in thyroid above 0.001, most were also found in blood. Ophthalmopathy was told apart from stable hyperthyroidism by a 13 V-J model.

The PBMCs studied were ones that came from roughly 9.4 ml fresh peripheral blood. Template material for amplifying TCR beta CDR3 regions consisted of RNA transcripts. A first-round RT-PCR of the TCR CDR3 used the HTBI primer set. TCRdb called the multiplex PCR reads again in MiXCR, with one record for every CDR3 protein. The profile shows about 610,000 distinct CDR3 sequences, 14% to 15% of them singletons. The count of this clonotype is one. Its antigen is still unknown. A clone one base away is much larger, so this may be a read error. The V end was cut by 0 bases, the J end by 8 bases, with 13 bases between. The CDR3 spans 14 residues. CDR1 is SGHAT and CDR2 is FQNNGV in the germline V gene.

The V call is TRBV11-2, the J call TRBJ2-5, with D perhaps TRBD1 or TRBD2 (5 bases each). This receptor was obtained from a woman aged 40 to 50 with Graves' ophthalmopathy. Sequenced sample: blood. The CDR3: CASSLEHLGETQYF. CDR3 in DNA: TGTGCCAGCAGCTTAGAACATCTGGGGGAAACCCAGTACTTC.